This record covers a single TCR beta chain. Participants came from 20 to 25 US areas, aged about 18 to 89 years. The data belong to a study of blood T cell repertoires in COVID-19. Study-level information: The samples span acute and convalescent COVID-19 from the United States, Italy and Spain.

This CDR3 spans 16 amino acids. Germline CDR1 and CDR2: LGHNA and YNFKEQ. V dropped 5 bases and J dropped 4; count of bases not matched to a gene: 5. Assay: immunoSEQ multiplex PCR; the TCRdb copy retains only in-frame clones and omits some. The repertoire holds about 430,000 clones, with about 88% as singletons. The TCR sequence derives from a woman in her late teens or twenties who had been exposed to COVID-19. Sequenced: PBMCs or T cells enriched from blood (not recorded which). V and J are TRBV4-2 and TRBJ2-3, with TRBD2 matching over 14 bases. The CDR3 protein is CASSSGLAGGSDTQYF. The CDR3 DNA reads as TGTGCCAGCAGCTCCGGACTAGCGGGAGGATCAGATACGCAGTATTTT.